The subject of this entry is one T cell receptor (beta chain). This entry is derived from a study of blood T cell repertoires in COVID-19. On the study more broadly: Samples taken during acute and convalescent COVID-19 were collected in the United States, Italy and Spain. PBMCs, B-cell-depleted T cells, or T cells were the source of the cDNA or gDNA that made up the material.

Authors' data handling: Amplification of reference gene primers provided the estimated nucleated cell counts. Method: immunoSEQ multiplex PCR; TCRdb's copy keeps in-frame clones and lacks some. V, J and clone size reflect that table, while D and trimming were determined from the DNA. Counted here are approximately 140,000 clones, 85% to 90% occurring once; the ten biggest clones make up approximately 2.3%. The germline gives CDR1 SGHRS, CDR2 YFSETQ. The length of the CDR3 is 15 residues. V gave up 3 bases and J gave up 4 bases, with 13 bases separating them. Sequencing was performed on peripheral blood. The source is a man aged 70-80 years with active COVID-19. The chain joins TRBV5-1 to TRBJ1-4; possible D gene TRBD1, 5 bases. CDR3 sequence reads: CASSSDGTLNEKLFF. In DNA form, the CDR3 reads TGCGCCAGCAGCTCCGACGGGACTCTTAATGAAAAACTGTTTTTT.